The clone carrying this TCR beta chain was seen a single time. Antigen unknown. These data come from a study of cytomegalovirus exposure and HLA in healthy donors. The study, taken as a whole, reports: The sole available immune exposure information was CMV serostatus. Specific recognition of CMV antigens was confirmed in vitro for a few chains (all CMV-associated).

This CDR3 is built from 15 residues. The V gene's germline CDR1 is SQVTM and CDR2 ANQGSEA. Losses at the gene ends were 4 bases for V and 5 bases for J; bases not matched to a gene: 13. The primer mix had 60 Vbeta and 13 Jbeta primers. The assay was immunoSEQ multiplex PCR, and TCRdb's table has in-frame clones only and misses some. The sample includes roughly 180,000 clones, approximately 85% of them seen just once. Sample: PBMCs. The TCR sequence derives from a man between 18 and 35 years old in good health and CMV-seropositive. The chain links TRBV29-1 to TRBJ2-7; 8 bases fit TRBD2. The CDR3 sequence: CSVARGGAGSNEQYF. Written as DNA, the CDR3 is TGCAGCGTTGCTCGGGGGGGGGCGGGATCGAACGAGCAGTACTTC.